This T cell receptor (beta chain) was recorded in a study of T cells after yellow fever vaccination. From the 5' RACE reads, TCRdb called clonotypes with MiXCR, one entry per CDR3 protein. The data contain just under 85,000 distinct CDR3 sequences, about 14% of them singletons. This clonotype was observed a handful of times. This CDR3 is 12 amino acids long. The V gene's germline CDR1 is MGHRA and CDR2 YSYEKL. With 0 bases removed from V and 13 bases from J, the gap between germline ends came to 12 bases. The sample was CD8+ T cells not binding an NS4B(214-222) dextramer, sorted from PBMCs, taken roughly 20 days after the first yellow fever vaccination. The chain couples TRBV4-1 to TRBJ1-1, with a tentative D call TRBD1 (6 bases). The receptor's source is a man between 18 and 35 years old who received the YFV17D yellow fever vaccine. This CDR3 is CASSQEGGTDFF. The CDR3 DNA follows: TGCGCCAGCAGCCAAGAAGGGGGAACAGATTTCTTT.